This T cell receptor (beta chain) was recorded in a study of T-cell reconstitution after alpha-beta-depleted transplantation in children (dated by TCRdb to about 2016). As for the study more broadly: Using TCR repertoire profiling, the study quantitatively followed how T-cell immune reconstitution unfolded in children after TCRalphabeta/CD19-depleted allogeneic hematopoietic cell transplantation. Results the study describes overall, beyond this receptor: Over the following months the frequencies of hyperexpanded clones went down, and after one year T-cell counts and TCRbeta diversity were mostly credited to newly produced T cells. Apparently early alphabetaT-cell count recovery about two months after transplant reportedly relied on only several hundred rapidly expanded clones derived from non-depleted graft cells. In some patients, the high TCRbeta diversity seen at day 60 was put down to recipient T cells and intrathymic progenitors that had survived conditioning.

Preparation of the library involved PCR. Sequencing was performed on an Illumina HiSeq 2500. TCR libraries were prepared with molecular barcoding, using unique molecular identifiers to normalize TCRbeta repertoire quantification. TCRdb redid the processing of the public reads, applying fastp at Q25 and MiXCR, and retained in-frame beta chains. Rows with one shared CDR3 protein collapse into an entry with the most common genes and DNA. The sample has 480,000 or so distinct CDR3 sequences on record, 10% to 13% of them singletons. 2% of the sample lies in the top ten. The intended sense of this specimen's treatment or condition label: allogeneic hematopoietic cell transplantation with graft depleted of TCRalphabeta T cells and CD19 B cells. The children who served as transplant recipients had been given grafts of TCRalphabeta/CD19-depleted allogeneic hematopoietic cells. This clonotype was seen many times. What this receptor recognizes is not known. No per-base quality is available; no much larger clone lies one base away.

The CDR1 and CDR2 encoded by the germline V gene are SNHLY and FYNNEI. The CDR3 has 17 amino acids, counting the end cysteine and phenylalanine. Only the CDR3 portion is preserved as DNA: 51 bases, with reading frame beginning at the first base. V is trimmed back by 11 bases and J by 0 bases, and the junction contains 17 bases that no gene match accounts for. The sequence came from a child aged 2 to 9 with inherited bone marrow failure, due to receive a stem cell transplant. The source material was PBMCs, sampled before TCRalphabeta/CD19-depleted stem cell transplant. The V and J segments used are TRBV2 and TRBJ2-7; 9 bases in between match TRBD2. The CDR3 amino acid sequence is: CAGQGSQGLATSYEQYF. The DNA is TGTGCCGGCCAGGGATCCCAGGGACTAGCTACCTCCTACGAGCAGTACTTC. Reference TRBV2 and TRBJ2-7 genes cover what lies past the CDR3, so the full variable domain is EPEVTQTPSHQVTQMGQEVILRCVPISNHLYFYWYRQILGQKVEFLVSFYNNEISEKSEIFDDQFSVERPDGSNFTLKIRSTKLEDSAMYFCAGQGSQGLATSYEQYFGPGTRLTVT.